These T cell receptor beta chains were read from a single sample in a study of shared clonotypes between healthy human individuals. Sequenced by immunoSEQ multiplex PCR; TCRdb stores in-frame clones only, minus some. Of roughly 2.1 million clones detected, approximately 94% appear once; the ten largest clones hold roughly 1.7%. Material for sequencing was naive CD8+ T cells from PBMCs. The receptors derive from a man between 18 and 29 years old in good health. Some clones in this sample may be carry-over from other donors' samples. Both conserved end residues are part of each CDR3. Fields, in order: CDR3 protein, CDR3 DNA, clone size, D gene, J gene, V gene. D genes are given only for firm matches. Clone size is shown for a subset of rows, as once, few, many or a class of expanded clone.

CDR3 protein: CASSLGGTGSDTQYF
CDR3 DNA: TGTGCCAGCAGCTTGGGGGGTACAGGCTCAGATACGCAGTATTTT
clone size: once
D gene: .
J gene: TRBJ2-3
V gene: TRBV5-5

CDR3 protein: CASSWADSTNTEAFF
CDR3 DNA: TGCGCCAGCAGCTGGGCAGACAGCACCAACACTGAAGCTTTCTTT
clone size: .
D gene: .
J gene: TRBJ1-1
V gene: TRBV5-1

CDR3 protein: CASSLWRGNTEAFF
CDR3 DNA: TGTGCCAGCAGTTTGTGGAGGGGAAACACTGAAGCTTTCTTT
clone size: few
D gene: .
J gene: TRBJ1-1
V gene: TRBV28

CDR3 protein: CASSQLAGLADTQYF
CDR3 DNA: TGTGCCAGCAGTCAATTGGCAGGGTTGGCAGATACGCAGTATTTT
clone size: .
D gene: .
J gene: TRBJ2-3
V gene: TRBV27

CDR3 protein: CASSPSGTVGIYEQYF
CDR3 DNA: TGTGCCAGCAGCCCCTCCGGGACGGTCGGTATTTACGAGCAGTACTTC
clone size: .
D gene: .
J gene: TRBJ2-7
V gene: TRBV9

CDR3 protein: CASSQEDGLAGGNNEQFF
CDR3 DNA: TGCGCCAGCAGCCAAGAGGATGGGCTAGCGGGAGGGAACAATGAGCAGTTCTTC
clone size: .
D gene: TRBD2
J gene: TRBJ2-1
V gene: TRBV4-1

CDR3 protein: CASSLARLAGPGELFF
CDR3 DNA: TGTGCCAGCAGTTTAGCCCGGCTAGCGGGTCCCGGGGAGCTGTTTTTT
clone size: .
D gene: TRBD2
J gene: TRBJ2-2
V gene: TRBV28

CDR3 protein: CASSIEHLLSYEQYF
CDR3 DNA: TGTGCCAGTAGTATAGAACACTTACTTAGCTACGAGCAGTACTTC
clone size: .
D gene: .
J gene: TRBJ2-7
V gene: TRBV19

CDR3 protein: CASSPSGDGYTF
CDR3 DNA: TGCGCCAGCAGTCCCTCAGGGGACGGCTACACCTTC
clone size: .
D gene: .
J gene: TRBJ1-2
V gene: TRBV5-1

CDR3 protein: CATSRGTDRVRGYTF
CDR3 DNA: TGTGCCACCAGCAGAGGGACCGATCGGGTGCGTGGCTACACCTTC
clone size: .
D gene: .
J gene: TRBJ1-2
V gene: TRBV15

CDR3 protein: CASSPSPTGLAGGVGLYEQYF
CDR3 DNA: TGTGCCAGCAGTCCAAGCCCCACGGGACTAGCGGGAGGAGTCGGGCTCTACGAGCAGTACTTC
clone size: .
D gene: TRBD2
J gene: TRBJ2-7
V gene: TRBV28

CDR3 protein: CASSSEKVVAGSPPNEQFF
CDR3 DNA: TGCGCCAGCAGCTCGGAGAAGGTGGTAGCGGGGTCACCCCCTAATGAGCAGTTCTTC
clone size: .
D gene: TRBD2
J gene: TRBJ2-1
V gene: TRBV5-1

CDR3 protein: CASSAPAGYEQYF
CDR3 DNA: TGTGCCAGCAGCGCACCGGCAGGCTACGAGCAGTACTTC
clone size: .
D gene: .
J gene: TRBJ2-7
V gene: TRBV6-1

CDR3 protein: CASSTPGTTEETQYF
CDR3 DNA: TGTGCCAGCAGTACTCCCGGGACCACCGAAGAGACCCAGTACTTC
clone size: once
D gene: .
J gene: TRBJ2-5
V gene: TRBV28

CDR3 protein: CASSLVSSWGNEQFF
CDR3 DNA: TGTGCCAGCAGCTTAGTATCGAGCTGGGGGAATGAGCAGTTCTTC
clone size: .
D gene: .
J gene: TRBJ2-1
V gene: TRBV7-9

CDR3 protein: CASSPGGGYEQYF
CDR3 DNA: TGTGCCAGCAGCCCGGGCGGCGGGTACGAGCAGTACTTC
clone size: .
D gene: .
J gene: TRBJ2-7
V gene: TRBV7-2

CDR3 protein: CASSLGYASGYTF
CDR3 DNA: TGTGCCAGCAGCTTAGGTTACGCCAGTGGCTACACCTTC
clone size: few
D gene: .
J gene: TRBJ1-2
V gene: TRBV7-9

CDR3 protein: CASSPQNQPQHF
CDR3 DNA: TGTGCCAGCAGTCCTCAGAATCAGCCCCAGCATTTT
clone size: .
D gene: .
J gene: TRBJ1-5
V gene: TRBV28

CDR3 protein: CASSIVGGYTF
CDR3 DNA: TGTGCCAGTAGTATCGTGGGAGGCTACACCTTC
clone size: .
D gene: .
J gene: TRBJ1-2
V gene: TRBV19

CDR3 protein: CASTPANRPYNEQFF
CDR3 DNA: TGTGCCAGCACCCCAGCTAACCGCCCCTACAATGAGCAGTTCTTC
clone size: .
D gene: .
J gene: TRBJ2-1
V gene: TRBV7-9

CDR3 protein: CASSDRGTGGEETQYF
CDR3 DNA: TGTGCCAGCAGTGATCGAGGGACAGGGGGTGAGGAGACCCAGTACTTC
clone size: .
D gene: TRBD1
J gene: TRBJ2-5
V gene: TRBV2

CDR3 protein: CASSPLPRTSYEQYF
CDR3 DNA: TGTGCCAGCAGCCCCCTGCCTCGTACCTCCTACGAGCAGTACTTC
clone size: once
D gene: .
J gene: TRBJ2-7
V gene: TRBV7-6

CDR3 protein: CASSLAGVQETQYF
CDR3 DNA: TGTGCCAGCAGCTTAGCGGGGGTGCAAGAGACCCAGTACTTC
clone size: .
D gene: TRBD2
J gene: TRBJ2-5
V gene: TRBV5-6

CDR3 protein: CASRLRRTWQNTGELFF
CDR3 DNA: TGTGCAAGTCGCTTACGCCGGACCTGGCAGAACACCGGGGAGCTGTTTTTT
clone size: .
D gene: .
J gene: TRBJ2-2
V gene: TRBV12-2

CDR3 protein: CASSFDPGGSSYNEQFF
CDR3 DNA: TGTGCCAGCAGCTTTGACCCGGGGGGGAGCTCCTACAATGAGCAGTTCTTC
clone size: .
D gene: TRBD2
J gene: TRBJ2-1
V gene: TRBV5-6

CDR3 protein: CASSFNLLVAFF
CDR3 DNA: TGTGCCAGCAGTTTTAATCTGCTGGTGGCTTTCTTT
clone size: .
D gene: .
J gene: TRBJ1-1
V gene: TRBV28

CDR3 protein: CASSDGAVRGYTF
CDR3 DNA: TGTGCCAGTAGTGACGGGGCAGTACGGGGCTACACCTTC
clone size: .
D gene: .
J gene: TRBJ1-2
V gene: TRBV19

CDR3 protein: CASSPAPGFYEQYF
CDR3 DNA: TGTGCCAGCAGCCCCGCGCCGGGATTCTACGAGCAGTACTTC
clone size: .
D gene: .
J gene: TRBJ2-7
V gene: TRBV5-6

CDR3 protein: CASSFWGDRVNNEQFF
CDR3 DNA: TGCGCCAGCAGCTTTTGGGGGGACAGGGTGAACAATGAGCAGTTCTTC
clone size: .
D gene: TRBD1
J gene: TRBJ2-1
V gene: TRBV5-1

CDR3 protein: CASSGEQSAYGYTF
CDR3 DNA: TGCGCCAGCAGCGGAGAACAGTCTGCCTATGGCTACACCTTC
clone size: .
D gene: .
J gene: TRBJ1-2
V gene: TRBV5-1

CDR3 protein: CASSPPGTSGPQDEQFF
CDR3 DNA: TGTGCCAGCAGCCCCCCCGGGACTAGCGGGCCCCAAGATGAGCAGTTCTTC
clone size: .
D gene: TRBD2
J gene: TRBJ2-1
V gene: TRBV7-9

CDR3 protein: CASSFRANEQFF
CDR3 DNA: TGTGCCAGCAGCTTCAGGGCCAATGAGCAGTTCTTC
clone size: .
D gene: .
J gene: TRBJ2-1
V gene: TRBV7-8

CDR3 protein: CASSVRAGRFDEQYF
CDR3 DNA: TGTGCCAGCAGCGTTAGGGCAGGGAGGTTCGACGAGCAGTACTTC
clone size: once
D gene: .
J gene: TRBJ2-7
V gene: TRBV9

CDR3 protein: CASSQDPRGDEQYF
CDR3 DNA: TGCGCCAGCAGCCAAGATCCCAGGGGAGACGAGCAGTACTTC
clone size: .
D gene: .
J gene: TRBJ2-7
V gene: TRBV4-3

CDR3 protein: CASSLDRWQPMSSGANVLTF
CDR3 DNA: TGCGCCAGCAGCTTGGATCGATGGCAACCGATGAGCTCTGGGGCCAACGTCCTGACTTTC
clone size: .
D gene: .
J gene: TRBJ2-6
V gene: TRBV5-1